The 4 T cell receptor beta chains reported below all come from one sample, sequenced in a study of T cell repertoires in cytomegalovirus infection. TCRdb used MiXCR to reprocess the reads, holding one entry per CDR3 protein. Here the sample spans 80,000 to 95,000 distinct CDR3 sequences, about 29% being singletons. These TCRs are of unknown antigen specificity. Specimen: CD8+ T cells from cultured PBMCs, collected from culture after CMV antigen stimulation. These receptors all come from a human donor in good health (CMV status not recorded). Some clones in this sample may be carry-over from other donors' samples.

The sample holds a few counts of this clonotype. The rearrangement links TRBV11-2 to TRBJ2-5; 12 nucleotides line up with TRBD2. Germline-derived CDR1 and CDR2 are SGHAT and FQNNGV. Trimming took 4 bases from V and 0 from J; bases not matched to a gene: 3. This CDR3 spans 16 amino acids. CDR3 in amino acids: CASSSWTSGDQETQYF. For the CDR3, the DNA is TGTGCCAGCAGCTCCTGGACTAGCGGGGACCAAGAGACCCAGTACTTC.

The chain's CDR3 is CATSDPRGSDTRTQYF. CDR3 DNA sequence: TGTGCCACCAGTGATCCGCGGGGGTCTGATACACGGACGCAGTATTTT. The V call is TRBV24-1, the J call TRBJ2-3; TRBD2 aligns across 7 bases. CDR3 length: 16 amino acids. With V trimmed by 3 bases and J by 9 bases, 14 bases remained unmatched. The V gene's germline CDR1 is KGHDR and CDR2 SFDVKD.

This clonotype appeared a few times. This chain links TRBV5-6 with TRBJ2-7; tentatively, D is TRBD2 (6 bases). The CDR3 extends over 17 amino acids. V was pared by 4 bases and J by 1 base, with 21 bases between. Germline loops: CDR1 SGHDT, CDR2 YYEEEE. CDR3 coding DNA: TGTGCCAGCAGCCCCTCCCCTGGGATAGCGGAATCCTACGAGCAGTACTTC. Amino acids: CASSPSPGIAESYEQYF.

The CDR3 DNA reads TGTGCCAGCAGCCAGTCGGGGGGGCTGGAGACCCAGTACTTC. Its translation is CASSQSGGLETQYF. This chain links TRBV7-9 with TRBJ2-5; TRBD2 matches 8 bases. V lost 5 bases to trimming and J lost 5 bases; unmatched junction nucleotides: 7. CDR3 length: 14 residues. CDR1 and CDR2 from the germline V gene are SEHNR and FQNEAQ (reference sequence).